This TCR beta chain was captured in a study of intratumoral heterogeneity in liver cancer. Study-level information: Most patients were male, with a median age of roughly 66 years.

The hepatocellular carcinoma nodule was sampled at distinct, geographically separated regions. Sequencing was performed with immunoSEQ multiplex PCR; in TCRdb, only in-frame clones are kept and a portion is missing. The table lists over 3,500 clones, roughly 44% of them singletons. Germline V gene sequence: CDR1 SGHTA, CDR2 FQGNSA. The ends lost 5 bases at V and 2 bases at J; junction bases unmatched: 8. The CDR3 sequence is 15 residues long. Study-wide results and limits: Significantly more unique clonal expansions occurred in tumor region a than b. Reportedly, regional differences in tumor-infiltrating lymphocyte burden estimated from RNA-seq held up under TCR sequencing.

About this clone: The antigen remains undetermined.

The sequencing here drew on tumor tissue, taken before any cancer treatment. The rearrangement joins TRBV7-2 to TRBJ2-7; 8 bases fit TRBD1. This clonotype was obtained from a man between 65 and 79 years old with hepatocellular carcinoma. CDR3 nucleotides: TGTGCCAGCAGCCCAGGAGGGGACAGGACCTACGAGCAGTACTTC. Translating gives CASSPGGDRTYEQYF.